This T cell receptor beta chain was identified in a study of T cell changes during pregnancy in multiple sclerosis. Germline V gene data show CDR1 as SQVTM and CDR2 as ANQGSEA. This CDR3 is built from 13 residues. Germline trimming cut 6 bases from V and 9 bases from J; bases unmatched to any gene: 8. Profiled with immunoSEQ multiplex PCR; TCRdb holds only in-frame clones, not every one. The sample holds about 77,000 clones; 89% are singletons and the top ten take around 1.8%. The TCR was taken from a female donor with multiple sclerosis, enrolled in a pregnancy study. The V and J genes are TRBV29-1 and TRBJ2-1; 10 positions match TRBD2. This material consisted of peripheral blood, taken before pregnancy. Written as DNA, the CDR3 is TGCAGCGTCAGCGGGGGGGCGATTGGTGAGCAGTTCTTC. The encoded protein is CSVSGGAIGEQFF.